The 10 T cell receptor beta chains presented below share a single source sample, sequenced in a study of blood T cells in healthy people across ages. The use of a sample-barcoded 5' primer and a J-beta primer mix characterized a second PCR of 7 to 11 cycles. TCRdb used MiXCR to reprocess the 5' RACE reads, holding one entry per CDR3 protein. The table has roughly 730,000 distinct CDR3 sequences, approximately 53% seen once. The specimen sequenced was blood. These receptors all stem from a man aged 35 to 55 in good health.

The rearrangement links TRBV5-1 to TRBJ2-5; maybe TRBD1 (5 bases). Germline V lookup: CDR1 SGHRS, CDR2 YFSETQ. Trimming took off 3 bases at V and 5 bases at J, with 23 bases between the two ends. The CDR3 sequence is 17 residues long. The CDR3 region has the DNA TGCGCCAGCAGCTCTCGTCTCAGGGAAACCCTTATCGAGACCCAGTACTTC. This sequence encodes CASSSRLRETLIETQYF.

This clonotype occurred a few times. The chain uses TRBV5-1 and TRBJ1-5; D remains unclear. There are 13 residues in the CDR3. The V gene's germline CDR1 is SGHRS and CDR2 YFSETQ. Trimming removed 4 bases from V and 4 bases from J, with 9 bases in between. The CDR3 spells CASSQEVNQPQHF. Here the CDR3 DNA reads TGCGCCAGCAGCCAGGAGGTGAATCAGCCCCAGCATTTT.

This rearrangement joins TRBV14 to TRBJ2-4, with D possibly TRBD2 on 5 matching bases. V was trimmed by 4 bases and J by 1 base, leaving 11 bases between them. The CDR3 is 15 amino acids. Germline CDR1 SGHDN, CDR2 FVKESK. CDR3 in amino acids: CASSLPWRAKNIQYF. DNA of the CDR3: TGTGCCAGCAGCCTCCCGTGGAGGGCCAAAAACATTCAGTACTTC.

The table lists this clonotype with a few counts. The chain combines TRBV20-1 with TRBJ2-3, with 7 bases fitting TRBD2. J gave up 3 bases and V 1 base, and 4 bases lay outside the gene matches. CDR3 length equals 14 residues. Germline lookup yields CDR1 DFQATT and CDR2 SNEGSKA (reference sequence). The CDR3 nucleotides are TGCAGTGCTAGAGCGGGGGGTCGGACAGATACGCAGTATTTT. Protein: CSARAGGRTDTQYF.

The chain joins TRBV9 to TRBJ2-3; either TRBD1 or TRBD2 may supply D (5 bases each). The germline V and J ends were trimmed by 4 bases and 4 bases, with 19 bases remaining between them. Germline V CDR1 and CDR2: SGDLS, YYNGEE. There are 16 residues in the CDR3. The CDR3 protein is CASSLRRQGRSDTQYF. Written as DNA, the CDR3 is TGTGCCAGCAGCCTAAGGAGGCAGGGCCGGTCAGATACGCAGTATTTT.

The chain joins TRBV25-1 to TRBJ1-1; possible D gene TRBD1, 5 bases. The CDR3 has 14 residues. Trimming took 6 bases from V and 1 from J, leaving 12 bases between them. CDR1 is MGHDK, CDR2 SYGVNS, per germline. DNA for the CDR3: TGTGCCAGCAGGGACGGGGGAAGGAACACTGAAGCTTTCTTT. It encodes CASRDGGRNTEAFF.

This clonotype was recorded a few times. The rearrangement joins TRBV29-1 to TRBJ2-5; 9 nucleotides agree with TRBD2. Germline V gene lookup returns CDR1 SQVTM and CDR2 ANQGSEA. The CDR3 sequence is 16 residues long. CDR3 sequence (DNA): TGCAGGACCCCTGGCGTGCGGGAGGGCCTTTGGGAGACCCAGTACTTC. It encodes CRTPGVREGLWETQYF.

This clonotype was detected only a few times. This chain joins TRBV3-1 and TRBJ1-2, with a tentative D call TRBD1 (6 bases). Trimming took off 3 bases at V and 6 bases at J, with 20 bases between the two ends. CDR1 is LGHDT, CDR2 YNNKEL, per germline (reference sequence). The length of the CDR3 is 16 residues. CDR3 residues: CASSHRGNLKGNGYTF. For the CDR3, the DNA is TGTGCCAGCAGCCACAGGGGTAACCTCAAGGGGAATGGCTACACCTTC.

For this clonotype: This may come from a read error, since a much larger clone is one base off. CDR3 coding DNA: TGTGCCAGCGGCGATCGAGGACAGGGAGAAGGCTACACCTTC. It yields the protein CASGDRGQGEGYTF. The chain employs TRBV9 and TRBJ1-2; TRBD1 agrees at 8 bases. This CDR3 has 14 amino acids. From germline, CDR1 is SGDLS and CDR2 YYNGEE. Trimming took 7 bases from V and 8 from J; bases not matched to a gene: 13. Full variable domain (outside the CDR3, taken from reference TRBV9 and TRBJ1-2): DSGVTQTPKHLITATGQRVTLRCSPRSGDLSVYWYQQSLDQGLQFLIQYYNGEERAKGNILERFSAQQFPDLHSELNLSSLELGDSALYFCASGDRGQGEGYTFGSGTRLTVV.

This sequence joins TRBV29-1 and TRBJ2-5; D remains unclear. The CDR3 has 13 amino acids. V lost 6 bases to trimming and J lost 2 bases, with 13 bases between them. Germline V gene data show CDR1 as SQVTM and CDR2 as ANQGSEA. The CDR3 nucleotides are TGCAGCGTCTCGTATGTGGGGCAAGAGACCCAGTACTTC. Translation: CSVSYVGQETQYF.